The present T cell receptor beta chain was sequenced within a study of neurological immune-mediated disorders. Study findings and constraints: Subjects shared no identical expanded-clone CDR3 amino acid sequences, suggesting private TCR-beta repertoires in all groups.

One entry per CDR3 protein results from TCRdb running MiXCR on the 5' RACE reads. The data show 70,000 to 95,000 distinct CDR3 sequences, roughly an eighth seen once. The V end lost 4 bases, the J end lost 4 bases, and 11 bases lay between the germline ends. The germline V gene has CDR1 MGHDK and CDR2 SYGVNS. This CDR3 comprises 14 residues. Note on this clonotype: Antigen specificity is unknown. A much larger clonotype is one base distant, so this may be a read error.

Documented time point: longitudinal time-point 2. The unsorted libraries originated from 2 million PBMCs kept at -80 C. Sequencing was done on a sample of PBMCs. The receptor comes from a female donor with HTLV-1-associated myelopathy (HAM/TSP). The V and J genes are TRBV25-1 and TRBJ1-5; D uncertain. CDR3 bases: TGTGCCAGCAGTGTTTCATGGTTAAATCAGCCCCAGCATTTT. This translates into CASSVSWLNQPQHF.